This TCR beta chain derives from a study of T cell responses to AZD1222 COVID-19 vaccine. Whole-study findings and limits: There were repertoire samples only from the period after the peak T cell response. White British donors predominated, females outnumbered males, and clonal diversity was possibly underestimated.

Clones were sequenced by immunoSEQ multiplex PCR, and TCRdb holds only the in-frame ones, with some missing. The table records some 150,000 clones, roughly 80% of them present only once. Germline V gene lookup returns CDR1 LNHNV and CDR2 YYDKDF (reference sequence). The CDR3 sequence is 14 residues long. V trimming: 3 bases; J trimming: 3 bases; junction bases outside the gene matches: 4. Concerning this clone: Its antigen is as yet unknown.

This chain joins TRBV15 and TRBJ1-1; 7 nucleotides align to TRBD1. This receptor was obtained from an adult in good health. The sequences come from peripheral blood, collected on day 0 of MenACWY control vaccination. CDR3 sequence: CATSSGQADTEAFF. CDR3 sequence (DNA): TGTGCCACCAGCAGCGGACAGGCGGACACTGAAGCTTTCTTT.